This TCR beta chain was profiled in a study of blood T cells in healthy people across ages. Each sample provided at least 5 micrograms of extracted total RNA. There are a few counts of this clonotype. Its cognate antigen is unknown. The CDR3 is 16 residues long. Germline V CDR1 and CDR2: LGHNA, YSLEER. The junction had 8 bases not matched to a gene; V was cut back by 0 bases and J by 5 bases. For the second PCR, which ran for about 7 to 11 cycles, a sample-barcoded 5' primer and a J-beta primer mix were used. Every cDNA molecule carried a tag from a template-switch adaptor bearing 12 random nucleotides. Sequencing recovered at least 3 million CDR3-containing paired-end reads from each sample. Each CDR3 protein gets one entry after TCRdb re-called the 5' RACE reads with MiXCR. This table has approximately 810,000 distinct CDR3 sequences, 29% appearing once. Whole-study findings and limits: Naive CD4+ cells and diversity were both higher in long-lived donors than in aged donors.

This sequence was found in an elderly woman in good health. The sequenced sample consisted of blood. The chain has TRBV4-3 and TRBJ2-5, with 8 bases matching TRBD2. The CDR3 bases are TGCGCCAGCAGCCAAGATCGAAAGCGGGGGTGGGAGACCCAGTACTTC. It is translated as CASSQDRKRGWETQYF.